These 16 T cell receptor beta chains were all obtained from the same sample, sequenced in a study of shared clonotypes between healthy human individuals. Produced via immunoSEQ multiplex PCR; TCRdb's table is partial and in-frame only. This table holds a few hundred thousand clones, 97% found once. Source material: naive CD4+ T cells sorted from blood. Stated subset: CD45RA+ positively selected. These receptors were taken from a woman aged 25 to 39 in good health.

The J gene is TRBJ2-2, the V gene TRBV27; 11 bases line up with TRBD2. CDR3 length: 15 amino acids. V lost 8 bases, J lost 4 bases, and 6 bases stayed unmatched. From germline, CDR1 is MNHEY and CDR2 SMNVEV (reference sequence). The CDR3 is CASGRLAGFTGELFF. In DNA, the CDR3 is TGTGCCAGCGGAAGACTAGCGGGGTTCACCGGGGAGCTGTTTTTT.

The chain employs TRBV4-2 and TRBJ2-7; tentatively, D is TRBD2 (5 bases). Germline V gene data show CDR1 as LGHNA and CDR2 as YNFKEQ. V gave up 0 bases and J gave up 9 bases, with 12 bases separating them. The CDR3 is 13 amino acids. Here the CDR3 reads CASSQDRGLWQYF. For the CDR3, the DNA is TGTGCCAGCAGCCAAGATCGAGGGTTGTGGCAGTACTTC.

The V call is TRBV19, the J call TRBJ2-7; D tentatively fits TRBD1 or TRBD2 (5 bases each). This CDR3 contains 14 residues. Germline lookup yields CDR1 LNHDA and CDR2 SQIVND (reference sequence). Between the trimmed V and J ends, which lost 4 bases and 7 bases, there was a span of 17 bases. The CDR3 DNA is TGTGCCAGTAGTACGGGACCGGGCATCAGAGAGCAGTACTTC. Translating it yields CASSTGPGIREQYF.

This chain links TRBV6-5 with TRBJ1-2; TRBD1 matches 8 bases. J was trimmed by 3 bases and V by 6 bases; bases with no gene match: 6. The CDR3 contains 14 residues. Germline-derived CDR1 and CDR2 are MNHEY and SVGAGI. CDR3 protein: CASSSGGIDYGYTF. In DNA, the CDR3 is TGTGCCAGCAGCTCAGGGGGCATCGACTATGGCTACACCTTC.

The genes are TRBV29-1 and TRBJ2-5; the D gene is possibly TRBD1 (6 bases). With 5 bases removed from V and 4 bases from J, the gap between germline ends came to 14 bases. The CDR3 runs to 13 residues. Germline V CDR1 and CDR2: SQVTM, ANQGSEA. The CDR3 DNA is TGCAGCGTTAGCTCAGGGGAAGGAGAGACCCAGTACTTC. It encodes CSVSSGEGETQYF. Based on the CDR3 plus reference TRBV29-1 and TRBJ2-5, the full variable domain is SAVISQKPSRDICQRGTSLTIQCQVDSQVTMMFWYRQQPGQSLTLIATANQGSEATYESGFVIDKFPISRPNLTFSTLTVSNMSPEDSSIYLCSVSSGEGETQYFGPGTRLLVL.

The chain is built from TRBV6-1 and TRBJ1-5; TRBD1 is a possible D gene (5 bases). Between the trimmed V and J ends, which lost 4 bases and 5 bases, there was a span of 21 bases. The CDR3 contains 17 residues. CDR1 is MNHNS, CDR2 SASEGT, per germline. CDR3: CASSALPAAVGDQPQHF. The DNA for the CDR3 is TGTGCCAGCAGTGCCCTCCCGGCCGCGGTGGGGGATCAGCCCCAGCATTTT.

The chain carries TRBV7-3 and TRBJ2-5; 9 positions match TRBD1. In germline, CDR1 is SGHTA, CDR2 FQGTGA. CDR3 length: 15 amino acids. The ends lost 2 bases at V and 4 bases at J; junction bases unmatched: 5. The CDR3 loop is CASSLAGGQGETQYF. The CDR3 DNA sequence: TGTGCCAGCAGCTTAGCCGGGGGACAGGGAGAGACCCAGTACTTC.

Concerning this clone itself: The identical CDR3 is also encoded by other nucleotide sequences in the sample. The rearrangement joins TRBV28 to TRBJ2-6; D unclear. V was pared by 8 bases and J by 0 bases, with 11 bases between. The V gene's germline CDR1 is MDHEN and CDR2 SYDVKM. This CDR3 is 15 amino acids long. The CDR3 sequence: CASGLSASGANVLTF. The CDR3 DNA reads TGTGCCAGCGGCCTGTCTGCCTCTGGGGCCAACGTCCTGACTTTC.

As regards this clone: The sample contains more than one DNA sequence encoding this CDR3. This chain connects TRBV28 to TRBJ1-2; TRBD1 matches 12 bases. Germline values: CDR1 MDHEN, CDR2 SYDVKM. The CDR3 consists of 14 residues. V lost 4 bases to trimming and J lost 5 bases; unmatched junction nucleotides: 2. The CDR3 protein is CASSSGQGAYGYTF. CDR3 sequence (DNA): TGTGCCAGCAGTTCGGGACAGGGGGCGTATGGCTACACCTTC.

This chain uses TRBV7-9 with TRBJ2-1, with 11 bases aligning to TRBD2. CDR3 length: 16 residues. With V trimmed by 3 bases and J by 6 bases, 7 bases remained unmatched. The germline V gene has CDR1 SEHNR and CDR2 FQNEAQ (reference sequence). CDR3 in amino acids: CASSFLGLAGSNEQFF. DNA for the CDR3: TGTGCCAGCAGCTTCTTAGGACTAGCGGGTTCCAATGAGCAGTTCTTC.

The chain has TRBV6-6 and TRBJ1-2; 7 bases fit TRBD1. V dropped 6 bases and J dropped 5; count of bases not matched to a gene: 9. Germline CDR1 MNHNY, CDR2 SVGAGI (reference sequence). This CDR3 region has 14 residues. For the CDR3, the DNA is TGTGCCAGCAGGAGGCCGGGACAGCTTTATGGCTACACCTTC. Protein sequence: CASRRPGQLYGYTF.

CDR3 region: CASSPRRGNEKLFF. In DNA form, the CDR3 reads TGTGCCAGCAGCCCCCGGAGGGGTAATGAAAAACTGTTTTTT. The rearrangement joins TRBV13 to TRBJ1-4, with TRBD1 as a possible D gene (5 bases). CDR1 is PRHDT, CDR2 FYEKMQ, per germline (reference sequence). Between the trimmed V and J ends, which lost 5 bases and 4 bases, there was a span of 11 bases. The CDR3 has 14 residues.

The chain is built from TRBV19 and TRBJ2-7; 7 bases map to TRBD1. Trimming cost V 3 bases and J 3 bases; bases outside gene matches: 17. In germline, CDR1 is LNHDA, CDR2 SQIVND (reference sequence). This CDR3 comprises 18 residues. Written as DNA, the CDR3 is TGTGCCAGTAGTATCGCCCATGCCCTAAGATCAGGGGGCTACGAGCAGTACTTC. It specifies CASSIAHALRSGGYEQYF.

V gene TRBV27 combines with J gene TRBJ2-7; 7 bases agree with TRBD1. V shed 6 bases and J 0 bases; nucleotides not matched to a gene: 5. This CDR3 has 14 residues. Germline V CDR1 and CDR2: MNHEY, SMNVEV (reference sequence). The CDR3 DNA reads TGTGCCAGCAGCCGGGACAGCATCTCCTACGAGCAGTACTTC. Translated: CASSRDSISYEQYF.

The chain employs TRBV5-6 and TRBJ1-2; a possible D gene is TRBD1 (5 bases). Germline CDR1 reads SGHDT; CDR2 reads YYEEEE. The V and J ends lost 0 bases and 4 bases respectively, with 13 bases between them. The CDR3 runs 15 residues. The chain's CDR3 is CASSLGGLRSYGYTF. The DNA of the CDR3 is TGTGCCAGCAGCTTGGGGGGACTCCGCAGCTATGGCTACACCTTC.

The chain employs TRBV9 and TRBJ1-2; D is perhaps TRBD1 (6 bases). The V and J ends lost 4 bases and 4 bases respectively, with 14 bases between them. This CDR3 contains 14 residues. Germline CDR1 is SGDLS and CDR2 is YYNGEE. Written as DNA, the CDR3 is TGTGCCAGCAGCCCGAGGGACAATTCCTATGGCTACACCTTC. Protein product: CASSPRDNSYGYTF.